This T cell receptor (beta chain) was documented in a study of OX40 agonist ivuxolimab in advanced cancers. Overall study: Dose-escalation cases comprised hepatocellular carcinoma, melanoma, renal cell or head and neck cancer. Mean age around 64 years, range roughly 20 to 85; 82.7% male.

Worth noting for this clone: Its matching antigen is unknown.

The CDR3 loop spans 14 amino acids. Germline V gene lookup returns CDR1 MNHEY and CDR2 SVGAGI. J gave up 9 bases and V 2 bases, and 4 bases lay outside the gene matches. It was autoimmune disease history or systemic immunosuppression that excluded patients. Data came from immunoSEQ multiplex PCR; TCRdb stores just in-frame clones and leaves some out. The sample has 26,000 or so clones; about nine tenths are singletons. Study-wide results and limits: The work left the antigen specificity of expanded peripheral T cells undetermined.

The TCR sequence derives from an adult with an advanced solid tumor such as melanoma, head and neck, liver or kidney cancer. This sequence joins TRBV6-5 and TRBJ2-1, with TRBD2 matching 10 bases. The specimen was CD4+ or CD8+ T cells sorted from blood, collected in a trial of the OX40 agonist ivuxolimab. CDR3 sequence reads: CASSYETSGFEQFF. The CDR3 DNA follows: TGTGCCAGCAGTTACGAGACTAGCGGGTTTGAGCAGTTCTTC.